Shown below are 8 T cell receptor beta chains from a single sample sequenced in a study of tumor and adjacent non-tumor tissue in lung cancer. Three rounds of nested PCR, following a modified ARM-PCR protocol, produced the TCRbeta library. TCRdb fed the multiplex PCR reads into MiXCR, producing one record per CDR3 protein. The sample carries approximately 66,000 distinct CDR3 sequences, over 60% recorded once. RNA was extracted from bulk tissue without any cell sorting. More than 3 cm separated this lung sample from the edge of the tumor. The sequenced material came from distant non-tumor lung tissue. These receptors were obtained from a man aged 65-85 years with non-small cell lung cancer.

This chain connects TRBV15 to TRBJ2-7; no clear D. CDR1 and CDR2 (germline): LNHNV, YYDKDF (reference sequence). This CDR3 spans 15 amino acids. Trimming left V 3 bases short and J 4 bases short, with 16 bases between. The CDR3 protein is CATSSPHRGFYEQYF. Here the CDR3 DNA reads TGTGCCACCAGCAGTCCCCATCGAGGTTTTTACGAGCAGTACTTC. Filled out from reference TRBV15 and TRBJ2-7, the complete variable domain reads DAMVIQNPRYQVTQFGKPVTLSCSQTLNHNVMYWYQQKSSQAPKLLFHYYDKDFNNEADTPDNFQSRRPNTSFCFLDIRSPGLGDTAMYLCATSSPHRGFYEQYFGPGTRLTVT.

In the case of this clonotype: This may arise from a read error, as a much more abundant clone is one base away. The CDR3 carries no conserved terminal phenylalanine or tryptophan, so it likely arises from a read error. The V gene is TRBV12-3 or TRBV12-4, the J gene TRBJ1-2; possible D gene TRBD1, 6 bases. The V end lost 0 bases, the J end lost 7 bases, and 9 bases lay between the germline ends. This CDR3 region has 13 residues. DNA for the CDR3: TGTGCCAGCAGTTTAGCGGGGGCGGGTGGCTACACCTTG. It encodes CASSLAGAGGYTL.

Many counts were recorded for this clonotype. This chain uses TRBV5-4 with TRBJ2-2; 12 nucleotides match TRBD1. CDR1 and CDR2 from the germline V gene are SGHNT and YYREEE (reference sequence). The length of the CDR3 is 16 residues. V was clipped by 4 bases and J by 4 bases; unmatched bases: 5. The CDR3 DNA is TGTGCCAGCAGCCCTGGGACAGGGGGCTTCACCGGGGAGCTGTTTTTT. It encodes CASSPGTGGFTGELFF.

As concerns this clonotype: The conserved phenylalanine or tryptophan is not found at the CDR3 terminus, so this likely reflects a read error. The V call is TRBV20-1, the J call TRBJ1-5; maybe TRBD1 (5 bases). The CDR3 totals 14 residues. Germline-derived CDR1 and CDR2 are DFQATT and SNEGSKA (reference sequence). The V gene lost 3 bases and the J gene lost 1 base, with 10 bases spanning the gap. The CDR3 loop reads CSASGWGSNQPQHY. CDR3 sequence (DNA): TGCAGTGCTAGCGGGTGGGGGAGCAATCAGCCCCAGCATTAT.

Regarding this clonotype: A clone one base away is much larger, so this may be a read error. Likely a read error: the CDR3 ends without its conserved phenylalanine or tryptophan. V gene TRBV6-5 combines with J gene TRBJ2-7; perhaps D is TRBD1 or TRBD2 (5 bases each). Germline V gives CDR1 MNHEY, CDR2 SVGAGI. The CDR3 has 13 residues. V lost 7 bases and J 3 bases, leaving 13 bases between the germline ends. This CDR3 is CASMRGLGYEQYL. DNA for the CDR3: TGTGCCAGCATGAGGGGATTGGGCTACGAGCAGTACTTA.

On this clonotype: One end of the junction fails to match germline, which may point to a read error. The chain has TRBV11-3 and TRBJ2-1, with 9 bases matching TRBD1. Per germline, CDR1 SGHNT and CDR2 YENEEA. The CDR3 spans 16 residues. The CDR3 protein is CACSLWGTGFGDEQFF. CDR3 bases: TGTGCCTGCAGCTTATGGGGGACAGGGTTCGGGGATGAGCAGTTCTTC.

This clonotype is categorized as medium-sized. V and J are TRBV4-2 and TRBJ2-3; 9 nucleotides align to TRBD1. The CDR3 covers 16 residues. Trimming cost V 0 bases and J 4 bases; bases outside gene matches: 5. Germline-derived CDR1 and CDR2 are LGHNA and YNFKEQ. The CDR3 loop reads CASSQEDRGFSDTQYF. The CDR3 DNA is TGTGCCAGCAGCCAAGAGGACAGGGGTTTTTCAGATACGCAGTATTTT.

Concerning this clonotype itself: With a much larger clone just one base away, this may be a read error. The chain is built from TRBV4-2 and TRBJ1-4, with a tentative D call TRBD1 (5 bases). This CDR3 region has 16 residues. Germline V gene data show CDR1 as LGHNA and CDR2 as YNFKEQ. CDR3 nucleotides: TGTGCCGGCAGCCAAGATACGGCAGGGATGAATGAAAAACTGTTTTTT. Translating it yields CAGSQDTAGMNEKLFF.